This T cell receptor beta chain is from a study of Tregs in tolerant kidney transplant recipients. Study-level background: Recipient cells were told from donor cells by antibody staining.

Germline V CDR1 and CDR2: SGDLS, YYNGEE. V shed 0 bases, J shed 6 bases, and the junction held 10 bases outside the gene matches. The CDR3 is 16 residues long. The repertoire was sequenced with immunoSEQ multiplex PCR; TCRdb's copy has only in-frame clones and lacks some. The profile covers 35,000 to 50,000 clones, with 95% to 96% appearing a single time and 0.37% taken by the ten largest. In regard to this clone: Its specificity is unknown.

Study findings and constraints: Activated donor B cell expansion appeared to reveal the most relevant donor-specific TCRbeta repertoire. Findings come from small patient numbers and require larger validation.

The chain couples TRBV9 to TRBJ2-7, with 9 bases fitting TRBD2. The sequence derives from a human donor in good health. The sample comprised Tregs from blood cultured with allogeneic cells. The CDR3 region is CASSVGPSGLATEQYF. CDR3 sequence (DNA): TGTGCCAGCAGCGTAGGACCTTCCGGACTAGCGACCGAGCAGTACTTC.